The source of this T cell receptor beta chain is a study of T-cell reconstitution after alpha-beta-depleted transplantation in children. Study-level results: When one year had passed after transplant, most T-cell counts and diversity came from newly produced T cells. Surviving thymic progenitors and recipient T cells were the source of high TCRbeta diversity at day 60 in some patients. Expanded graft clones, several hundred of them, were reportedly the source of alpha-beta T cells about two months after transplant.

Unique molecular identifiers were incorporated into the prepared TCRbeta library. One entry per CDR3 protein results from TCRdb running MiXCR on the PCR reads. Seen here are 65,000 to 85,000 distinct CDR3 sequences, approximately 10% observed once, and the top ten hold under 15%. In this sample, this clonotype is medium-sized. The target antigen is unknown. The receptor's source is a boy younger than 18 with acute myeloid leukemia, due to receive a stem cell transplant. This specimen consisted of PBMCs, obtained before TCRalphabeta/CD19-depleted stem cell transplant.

The CDR3 sequence: CASSSASGWAWEQYF. CDR3 DNA: TGTGCCAGCAGCTCCGCTAGTGGATGGGCCTGGGAGCAGTACTTC. The chain joins TRBV7-6 to TRBJ2-7, with no clear D. The ends were cut back, 4 bases at V and 7 bases at J, with 20 bases in the middle. Germline-derived CDR1 and CDR2 are SGHVS and FNYEAQ. The CDR3 spans 15 residues.